The 28 T cell receptor beta chains in this list originate from one sample, sequenced in a study of prognosis after radiotherapy for stage I lung cancer. Amplification of TCR beta CDR3 from genomic DNA used two-round multiplex PCR. Each TRBV and TRBJ gene had its own primer in the first PCR round. TCRdb itself ran the multiplex PCR reads through MiXCR, one entry per CDR3 protein. The repertoire holds fewer than 40,000 distinct CDR3 sequences, with under 35% as singletons. The sample was PBMCs, taken before or after stereotactic body radiation therapy (not recorded which). These receptors were collected from a donor aged 50 or older with non-small cell lung cancer.

The rearrangement links TRBV28 to TRBJ2-1, with a possible D match to TRBD2 (6 bases). V lost 3 bases and J lost 0, with 9 bases in between. CDR3 length: 15 residues. Germline V lookup: CDR1 MDHEN, CDR2 SYDVKM. The CDR3 sequence: CASSFDSGSYNEQFF. The DNA of the CDR3 is TGTGCCAGCAGTTTTGATAGCGGCTCCTACAATGAGCAGTTCTTC.

This clonotype was recorded at least ten times. The V call is TRBV29-1, the J call TRBJ1-4; maybe TRBD1 (5 bases). Looked up from germline, CDR1 is SQVTM and CDR2 is ANQGSEA. V was trimmed by 3 bases and J by 7 bases, leaving 12 bases between them. This CDR3 has 13 residues. In nucleotides, the CDR3 is TGCAGCGTTGAGGACCAGGGAGGTGAAAAACTGTTTTTT. Its protein product is CSVEDQGGEKLFF.

In its sample, this clonotype was seen many times. The V and J genes are TRBV5-1 and TRBJ2-7; a weak D match, TRBD1 (6 bases). V lost 0 bases and J lost 0, with 10 bases in between. Germline-derived CDR1 and CDR2 are SGHRS and YFSETQ. The CDR3 has 15 residues. CDR3: CASSLGDIFSYEQYF. The DNA of the CDR3 is TGCGCCAGCAGCTTGGGGGACATTTTCTCCTACGAGCAGTACTTC.

There are many counts of this clonotype. The chain recombines TRBV3-1 with TRBJ1-2; D gene unclear. CDR1 and CDR2 (germline): LGHDT, YNNKEL (reference sequence). The CDR3 is 14 amino acids. Deletions cut 1 base from V and 2 bases from J, with 8 bases between. The CDR3 region is CASSQVLGNYGYTF. The CDR3, as DNA: TGTGCCAGCAGCCAAGTTTTGGGAAACTATGGCTACACCTTC.

This chain connects TRBV2 to TRBJ1-3, with D unresolved. CDR1 is SNHLY, CDR2 FYNNEI, per germline. V gave up 3 bases and J gave up 0 bases, with 9 bases separating them. The CDR3 sequence is 15 residues long. CDR3 amino acids: CASSDITSSGNTIYF. The CDR3 nucleotides read TGTGCCAGCAGTGATATTACGAGCTCTGGAAACACCATATATTTT.

With regard to this clonotype: A read error is the likely source, as a far larger clone sits one nucleotide away. The chain couples TRBV6-5 to TRBJ2-7; a possible D gene is TRBD1 (5 bases). The CDR3 consists of 15 residues. Looked up from germline, CDR1 is MNHEY and CDR2 is SVGAGI. The V end lost 10 bases, the J end lost 6 bases, and 25 bases lay between the germline ends. DNA for the CDR3: TGTGCCAACCAGGGTCGGCGGCAGGGATTCGGCGAGCAGTACTTC. It yields the protein CANQGRRQGFGEQYF.

Many counts were recorded for this clonotype. This chain uses TRBV7-9 with TRBJ2-1; no definite D call. Germline assignment: CDR1 SEHNR and CDR2 FQNEAQ (reference sequence). V lost 6 bases to trimming and J lost 4 bases, with 4 bases between them. The CDR3 consists of 11 residues. DNA for the CDR3: TGTGCCAGCAGACGTTACAATGAGCAGTTCTTC. Encoded protein: CASRRYNEQFF.

V and J are TRBV5-1 and TRBJ2-3; tentative D call: TRBD2 (7 bases). The germline CDR1 and CDR2 sequences are SGHRS and YFSETQ. Trimming shortened V by 0 bases and J by 3 bases, and 20 bases separated the two germline ends. This CDR3 has 18 residues. CDR3 sequence: CASSLETSVGARTDTQYF. The CDR3 region has the DNA TGCGCCAGCAGCTTGGAAACTAGCGTGGGGGCCCGTACAGATACGCAGTATTTT.

Details on this clonotype: Possible read error: a much larger clone is one base away. DNA of the CDR3: TGTGCCAGCATTTTATACGGGAGGGAGACCCAGTACTTC. It specifies CASILYGRETQYF. This chain links TRBV28 with TRBJ2-5, with 7 bases aligning to TRBD2. The CDR3 has 13 residues. Germline V gives CDR1 MDHEN, CDR2 SYDVKM.

Notes on this clonotype: The likely explanation is a read error, given a far larger clone one base away. The rearrangement joins TRBV6-4 to TRBJ2-1, with 8 bases aligning to TRBD1. Per the germline V gene, CDR1 is MRHNA and CDR2 is SNTAGT. V was pared by 11 bases and J by 10 bases, with 16 bases of the junction left unmatched. CDR3 length: 14 amino acids. The CDR3 bases are TGTGCCCGTCTAGGACAGGGAAGGATCTACGAGCAGTTCTTC. This translates into CARLGQGRIYEQFF.

This clonotype was seen ten or more times. The V call is TRBV30, the J call TRBJ1-5, with a possible D match to TRBD1 (5 bases). Trimming pared 0 bases from V and 4 bases from J, leaving 10 bases between. In germline, CDR1 is GTSNPN, CDR2 SVGIG (reference sequence). The CDR3 spans 14 residues. CDR3 sequence: CAWSVPDRNQPQHF. The CDR3 nucleotides read TGTGCCTGGAGTGTACCCGACAGAAATCAGCCCCAGCATTTT.

This clonotype was seen once. This could be a read error, since a much larger clone is one nucleotide away. This chain links TRBV6-2 or TRBV6-3 with TRBJ2-5; D unclear. Per germline, CDR1 MNHEY and CDR2 SVGEGT. CDR3 size: 15 residues. The CDR3 reads CASSTLTCTQGTQYF. CDR3 bases: TGTGCCAGCAGTACGCTGACATGTACTCAAGGGACCCAGTACTTC.

Details on this clonotype: Germline and junction disagree at one end, which may indicate a read error. The rearrangement joins TRBV28 to TRBJ2-3; 7 bases match TRBD2. CDR3 size: 13 residues. CDR1 and CDR2 from the germline V gene are MDHEN and SYDVKM. The CDR3 region has the DNA TGTGACAGCTGGCGGGAGAGCGCAGATACGCAGTATTTT. Translated: CDSWRESADTQYF.

In its sample, this clonotype was seen many times. The chain links TRBV7-9 to TRBJ1-2, with a tentative D call TRBD1 (6 bases). The CDR3 covers 13 residues. Germline V lookup: CDR1 SEHNR, CDR2 FQNEAQ (reference sequence). Deletions cut 3 bases from V and 4 bases from J, with 9 bases between. CDR3 nucleotides: TGTGCCAGCAGCTTGGGGGCGGGCTATGGCTACACCTTC. Translated, it gives CASSLGAGYGYTF.

This chain uses TRBV6-1 with TRBJ2-2; 10 bases are a match to TRBD2. Germline loops: CDR1 MNHNS, CDR2 SASEGT. This CDR3 spans 16 amino acids. V lost 5 bases and J lost 4; bases outside the gene matches: 7. CDR3 nucleotides: TGTGCCAGCAGTATGCTAGCGGGAGCGGGCACCGGGGAGCTGTTTTTT. Protein sequence: CASSMLAGAGTGELFF.

Ten or more counts support this clonotype. The chain combines TRBV7-2 with TRBJ2-2, with TRBD2 matching 8 bases. In germline, CDR1 is SGHTA, CDR2 FQGNSA. The ends lost 5 bases at V and 6 bases at J; junction bases unmatched: 17. This CDR3 spans 18 amino acids. The CDR3 DNA sequence: TGTGCCAGCAGCCCTGGAGTATTGGCGGGGGGTAGGGCCGGGGAGCTGTTTTTT. It encodes CASSPGVLAGGRAGELFF.

This clonotype has a count of ten or more. V is TRBV20-1 and J is TRBJ2-7; 10 bases fit TRBD1. This CDR3 is built from 14 residues. The V segment lost 5 bases and the J segment 2 bases; nucleotides outside the gene matches: 6. Germline V CDR1 and CDR2: DFQATT, SNEGSKA (reference sequence). CDR3 sequence (DNA): TGCAGTGCTCTCCGGGACAGGGGTCCCTACGAGCAGTACTTC. Translated: CSALRDRGPYEQYF.

The table lists this clonotype with a few counts. A read error is likely here: a far larger clone is one base away. This chain uses TRBV6-1 with TRBJ1-1; no clear D gene. The CDR3 loop spans 11 amino acids. Looked up from germline, CDR1 is MNHNS and CDR2 is SASEGT. In nucleotides, the CDR3 is TGTGCCAGCAGTGATTTAAACGAGCATTACTTC. Amino acids: CASSDLNEHYF.

This clonotype was observed many times. This sequence joins TRBV6-4 and TRBJ2-5, with 11 bases identical to TRBD2. The V gene's germline CDR1 is MRHNA and CDR2 SNTAGT. The CDR3 extends over 14 amino acids. V shed 6 bases and J 5 bases; nucleotides not matched to a gene: 5. The CDR3 region has the DNA TGTGCCAGCAGACTAGCGGGAGTTATCGAGACCCAGTACTTC. It codes for CASRLAGVIETQYF.

At least ten counts were recorded for this clonotype. The J gene is TRBJ1-4, the V gene TRBV30; 7 bases fit TRBD1. The CDR3 runs to 13 residues. In germline, CDR1 is GTSNPN, CDR2 SVGIG (reference sequence). V shed 6 bases and J 4 bases; nucleotides not matched to a gene: 5. This CDR3 reads CACGDSFNEKLFF. CDR3 nucleotides: TGTGCCTGTGGGGACAGCTTTAATGAAAAACTGTTTTTT.

This clonotype has more than one count but fewer than ten. The chain couples TRBV30 to TRBJ2-3; D possibly corresponds to TRBD1 (7 bases). With 5 bases removed from V and 5 bases from J, the gap between germline ends came to 20 bases. The CDR3 spans 15 residues. Germline CDR1 reads GTSNPN; CDR2 reads SVGIG (reference sequence). The CDR3 region is CAWGGTVHIIDTQYF. The CDR3 DNA reads TGTGCCTGGGGGGGGACAGTTCATATTATAGATACGCAGTATTTT.

Comment on this clonotype: A much larger clone sits a single nucleotide away, making a read error possible. V gene TRBV6-4 combines with J gene TRBJ2-3; 8 bases are a match to TRBD1. The CDR3 runs to 16 residues. Per germline, CDR1 MRHNA and CDR2 SNTAGT. The chain's CDR3 is CASSDSDRGSTDTRYF. Written as DNA, the CDR3 is TGTGCCAGCAGTGACTCCGACAGGGGAAGCACAGATACGCGGTATTTT.

This clonotype occurred many times. The J gene is TRBJ1-3, the V gene TRBV28, with unresolved D. This CDR3 has 14 residues. In germline, CDR1 is MDHEN, CDR2 SYDVKM. The V end lost 10 bases, the J end lost 1 base, and 14 bases lay between the germline ends. CDR3 coding DNA: TGTGCCACCTTGTCCGAAATGTCTGGAAACACCATATATTTT. Translated, it gives CATLSEMSGNTIYF. The entire variable domain, with the rest obtained from reference TRBV28 and TRBJ1-3, is as follows: DVKVTQSSRYLVKRTGEKVFLECVQDMDHENMFWYRQDPGLGLRLIYFSYDVKMKEKGDIPEGYSVSREKKERFSLILESASTNQTSMYLCATLSEMSGNTIYFGEGSWLTVV.

This clonotype was detected only a few times. Since a far larger clone is one base different, this is likely a read error. This chain joins TRBV6-2 or TRBV6-3 and TRBJ2-5, with 14 bases aligning to TRBD2. Germline CDR1 reads MNHEY; CDR2 reads SVGEGT. V was clipped by 8 bases and J by 5 bases; unmatched bases: 13. The CDR3 is 17 residues long. The CDR3 DNA follows: TGTGCCAGCGGTGAGGGGGGGACTAGCGGGAGCGGGGAGACCCAGTACTTC. Translation: CASGEGGTSGSGETQYF.

On this clonotype: A far larger clone is off by one base, so a read error is likely. The chain combines TRBV6-4 with TRBJ2-7; D not resolved. Trimming cost V 7 bases and J 3 bases, with 13 bases left between them. This CDR3 spans 13 amino acids. From germline, CDR1 is MRHNA and CDR2 SNTAGT. CDR3 DNA: TGTGCCAGCACCAAAATTCAGTACTACGAGCAGTACTTC. It encodes CASTKIQYYEQYF.

This clonotype showed up many times. The gene calls are TRBV29-1 and TRBJ2-1, with TRBD2 matching 10 bases. CDR1 is SQVTM, CDR2 ANQGSEA, per germline. Trimming removed 7 bases from V and 6 bases from J; junction bases left unmatched: 6. The length of the CDR3 is 13 residues. CDR3 in amino acids: CSAGLAASNEQFF. The CDR3 nucleotides read TGCAGCGCAGGACTAGCGGCATCCAATGAGCAGTTCTTC.

Ten or more counts support this clonotype. The genes are TRBV28 and TRBJ1-1; 7 bases match TRBD1. Germline V gene data show CDR1 as MDHEN and CDR2 as SYDVKM. This CDR3 spans 15 amino acids. J gave up 5 bases and V 5 bases, and 11 bases lay outside the gene matches. CDR3 sequence reads: CASSPSRTGGTEAFF. CDR3 in DNA: TGTGCCAGCAGTCCTTCCAGGACAGGCGGGACTGAAGCTTTCTTT.

This clonotype appeared many times. The chain employs TRBV27 and TRBJ1-4, with 12 positions matching TRBD1. Trimming removed 0 bases from V and 8 bases from J; junction bases left unmatched: 4. The CDR3 is made up of 16 amino acids. Looked up from germline, CDR1 is MNHEY and CDR2 is SMNVEV (reference sequence). CDR3: CASSLSGDRGREKLFF. CDR3 sequence (DNA): TGTGCCAGCAGTTTATCGGGGGACAGGGGGCGAGAAAAACTGTTTTTT. The variable domain in full, with the rest retrieved from reference TRBV27 and TRBJ1-4, is EAQVTQNPRYLITVTGKKLTVTCSQNMNHEYMSWYRQDPGLGLRQIYYSMNVEVTDKGDVPEGYKVSRKEKRNFPLILESPSPNQTSLYFCASSLSGDRGREKLFFGSGTQLSVL.